This T cell receptor beta chain comes out of a study of blood T cell repertoires in COVID-19. Turning to the study itself: Material from acute and convalescent COVID-19 was sourced from the United States, Italy and Spain. In each case, the material was cDNA or gDNA derived from T cells, B-cell-depleted T cells, or PBMCs.

Original methodology: Reference gene primer amplification gave estimated nucleated cell counts. Sequencing was performed with immunoSEQ multiplex PCR; in TCRdb, only in-frame clones are kept and a portion is missing. The V and J calls and the clone size are those of that table, but D and trimming were determined from the DNA. The table includes around 100,000 clones, more than 70% detected once. The V gene's germline CDR1 is LNHDA and CDR2 SQIVND (reference sequence). The CDR3 has 16 residues. Trimming left V 5 bases short and J 6 bases short, with 19 bases between. The sample taken for sequencing was peripheral blood. This chain uses TRBV19 with TRBJ2-2, with TRBD2 as a possible D gene (6 bases). This clonotype was obtained from a human donor in a cohort sampled during active COVID-19. CDR3 amino acids: CASSSQEAGRAGELFF. The CDR3 DNA sequence: TGTGCCAGTAGTTCCCAGGAGGCGGGGCGCGCCGGGGAGCTGTTTTTT.